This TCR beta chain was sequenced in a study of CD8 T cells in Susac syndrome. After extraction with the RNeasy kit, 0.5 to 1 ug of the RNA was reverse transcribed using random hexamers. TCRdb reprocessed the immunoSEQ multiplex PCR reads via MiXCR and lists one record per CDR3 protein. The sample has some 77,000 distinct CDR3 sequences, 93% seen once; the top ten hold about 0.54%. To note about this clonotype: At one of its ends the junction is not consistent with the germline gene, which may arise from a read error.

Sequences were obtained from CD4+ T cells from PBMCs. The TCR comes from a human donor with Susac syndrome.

The DNA of the CDR3 is TGCAGTGTGCGCGGGGCGGCGAACACTGAAGCCTTCTTT. It encodes CSVRGAANTEAFF. The chain employs TRBV20-1 and TRBJ1-1, with a tentative D call TRBD1 (5 bases). The CDR3 covers 13 residues. In germline, CDR1 is DFQATT, CDR2 SNEGSKA (reference sequence).